This TCR beta chain emerged from a study of T cell changes during pregnancy in multiple sclerosis. The V segment lost 3 bases and the J segment 4 bases; nucleotides outside the gene matches: 5. This CDR3 spans 16 amino acids. From germline, CDR1 is KGHSH and CDR2 LQKENI. Measured with immunoSEQ multiplex PCR; TCRdb has only the in-frame clones, and not every one. The repertoire includes about 44,000 clones, approximately 96% of them detected once, and about 0.89% sits in the top ten. J is TRBJ2-3 and V is TRBV18, with TRBD2 identical over 12 bases. The TCR originated in a female donor with multiple sclerosis, enrolled in a pregnancy study. This sample comprised peripheral blood, obtained in the second trimester of pregnancy. CDR3 nucleotide sequence: TGTGCCAGCTCACCCCCGACTAGCGGGAGATCAGATACGCAGTATTTT. As protein: CASSPPTSGRSDTQYF.